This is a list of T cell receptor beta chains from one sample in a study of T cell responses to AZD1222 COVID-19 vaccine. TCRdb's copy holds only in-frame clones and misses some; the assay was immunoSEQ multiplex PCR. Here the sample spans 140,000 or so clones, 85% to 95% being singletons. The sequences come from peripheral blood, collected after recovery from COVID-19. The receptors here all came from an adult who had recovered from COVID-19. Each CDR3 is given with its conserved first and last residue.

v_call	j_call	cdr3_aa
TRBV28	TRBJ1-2	CASSTGYGYTF
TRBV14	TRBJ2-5	CASSPVTGTGKETQYF
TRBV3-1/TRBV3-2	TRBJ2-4	CASSQGNRGGRNIQYF
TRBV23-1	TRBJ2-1	CASSPSQDQGNEQFF
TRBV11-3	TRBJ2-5	CASSLMSGETQYF
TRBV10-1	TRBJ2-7	CASPPPGDRRYEQYF
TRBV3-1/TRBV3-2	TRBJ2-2	CASSPTTRISTGELFF
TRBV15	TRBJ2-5	CATSRAGGWETQYF
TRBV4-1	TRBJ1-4	CASSQEWTGGLTNEKLFF
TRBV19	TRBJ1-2	CASSTGTGGDYGYTF
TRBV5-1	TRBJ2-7	CASSLFGLGTGDYEQYF
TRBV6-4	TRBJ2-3	CASSDRLGDTQYF
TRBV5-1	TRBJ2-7	CASSREGGGLYEQYF
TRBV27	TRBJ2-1	CASSLYFPVNEQFF
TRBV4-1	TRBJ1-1	CASSQATPATEAFF
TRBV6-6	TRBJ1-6	CANTGGGYNSPLHF